The clone carrying this TCR beta chain was seen a single time. Its antigen is not identified. This sample's time point: after dendritic cell vaccination, including at tumor progression/relapse. All glioblastoma patients lacked an isocitrate dehydrogenase mutation. This sample is part of a study of glioma-infiltrating T cells after dendritic cell vaccination. On the study more broadly: Autologous tumor lysate was loaded overnight onto monocyte-derived dendritic cells grown 6 to 7 days with IL-4 and GM-CSF.

Sequencing used immunoSEQ multiplex PCR; TCRdb keeps in-frame clones, though not all of them. The data contain about 90,000 clones, under 85% of them singletons. General study findings and limits: Higher pretreatment TIL content predicted longer progression-free time and survival.

V lost 3 bases to trimming and J lost 0 bases; unmatched junction nucleotides: 8. This CDR3 is 20 amino acids long. CDR1 is LGHNA, CDR2 YNFKEQ, per germline. The sequencing used blood, collected after dendritic cell vaccination. This receptor was taken from a human donor with glioblastoma. The rearrangement links TRBV4-2 to TRBJ2-1, with 16 nucleotides matching TRBD2. The CDR3 sequence is CASSQGFGTSGGDSYNEQFF. The CDR3 nucleotides are TGTGCCAGCAGCCAGGGCTTCGGGACTAGCGGGGGGGACTCCTACAATGAGCAGTTCTTC.